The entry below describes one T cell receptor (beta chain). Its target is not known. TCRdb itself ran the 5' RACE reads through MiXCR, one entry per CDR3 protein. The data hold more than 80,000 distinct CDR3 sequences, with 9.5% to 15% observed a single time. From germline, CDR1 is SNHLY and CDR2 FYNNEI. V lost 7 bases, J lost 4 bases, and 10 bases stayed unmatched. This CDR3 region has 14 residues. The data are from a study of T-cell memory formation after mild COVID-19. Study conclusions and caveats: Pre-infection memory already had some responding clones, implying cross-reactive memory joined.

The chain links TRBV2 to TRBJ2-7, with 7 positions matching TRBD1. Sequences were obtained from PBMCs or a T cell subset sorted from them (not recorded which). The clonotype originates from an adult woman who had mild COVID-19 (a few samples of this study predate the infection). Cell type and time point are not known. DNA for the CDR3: TGTGCCAGCACCTCCGACAGGGCTTCTTACGAGCAGTACTTC. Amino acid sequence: CASTSDRASYEQYF.